This T cell receptor beta chain was identified in a study of shared clonotypes between healthy human individuals. This clone was counted only a few times. This table comes from immunoSEQ multiplex PCR, and its TCRdb copy is limited to in-frame clones, with some not included. The sample shows approximately 2.5 million clones, over 85% of them seen only once. Per the germline V gene, CDR1 is SGDLS and CDR2 is YYNGEE. V lost 6 bases and J lost 5, with 21 bases in between. This CDR3 has 16 amino acids. This receptor was identified in a man aged 18-30 years in good health. The chain is built from TRBV9 and TRBJ1-5; D not resolved. The sample comprised naive CD4+ T cells sorted from blood. Subset noted: CD45RA+ positively selected. The CDR3 coding sequence is TGTGCCAGCACCACGAGGAGGTCGCTCCGGGATCAGCCCCAGCATTTT. Translating it yields CASTTRRSLRDQPQHF.